Shown below are 10 T cell receptor beta chains from a single sample sequenced in a study of T cell repertoires in cytomegalovirus infection. TCRdb fed the reads into MiXCR, producing one record per CDR3 protein. The sample lists 200,000 to 300,000 distinct CDR3 sequences, approximately 8.3% occurring once. Sequenced material: PBMCs. The receptors come from a human donor in good health (CMV status not recorded). Some clones in this sample may be carry-over from other donors' samples.

At least ten counts were recorded for this clonotype. This chain uses TRBV12-3 or TRBV12-4 with TRBJ2-2; D gene uncertain. The CDR3 length is 16 residues. V was pared by 1 base and J by 0 bases, with 9 bases between. CDR3 in amino acids: CASSLEGPPNTGELFF. CDR3 nucleotide sequence: TGTGCCAGCAGTTTAGAAGGCCCCCCGAACACCGGGGAGCTGTTTTTT.

This clonotype was detected a few times. V and J are TRBV4-1 and TRBJ1-4, with 10 bases aligning to TRBD1. V trimming: 5 bases; J trimming: 8 bases; junction bases outside the gene matches: 8. From germline, CDR1 is MGHRA and CDR2 YSYEKL. This CDR3 region has 15 residues. The DNA of the CDR3 is TGCGCCAGCAGCAAGGGACAGGGGAAGGGAGAAAAACTGTTTTTT. It translates to CASSKGQGKGEKLFF.

Turning to this clonotype: It may be a read error: a sequence one base away is much more abundant. The V gene is TRBV7-2, the J gene TRBJ1-1, with TRBD1 as a possible D gene (6 bases). There are 14 residues in the CDR3. In germline, CDR1 is SGHTA, CDR2 FQGNSA. CDR3 sequence reads: CASSLSAGTPEALF. DNA of the CDR3: TGTGCCAGCAGCTTATCAGCCGGGACACCTGAAGCTCTCTTT.

This clonotype turned up a few times. The V gene is TRBV5-1, the J gene TRBJ1-1; no definite D call. This CDR3 spans 13 amino acids. Germline values: CDR1 SGHRS, CDR2 YFSETQ. Trimming removed 3 bases at V and 1 base at J, with 7 bases between. CDR3 coding DNA: TGCGCCAGCAGCTATCAATCGAACACTGAAGCTTTCTTT. Translating gives CASSYQSNTEAFF.

The table lists this clonotype with many counts. The genes are TRBV25-1 and TRBJ2-2; the D is unclear. The CDR3 runs to 14 residues. V was pared by 5 bases and J by 1 base, with 8 bases between. Germline V gives CDR1 MGHDK, CDR2 SYGVNS. The CDR3 sequence is CASSRFGNTGELFF. For the CDR3, the DNA is TGTGCCAGCAGTAGATTCGGGAACACCGGGGAGCTGTTTTTT. Full variable domain (remainder filled in from reference TRBV25-1 and TRBJ2-2): EADIYQTPRYLVIGTGKKITLECSQTMGHDKMYWYQQDPGMELHLIHYSYGVNSTEKGDLSSESTVSRIRTEHFPLTLESARPSHTSQYLCASSRFGNTGELFFGEGSRLTVL.

A remark on this clonotype: This sequence may be a read error, since a much larger clone differs from it by one base. This rearrangement joins TRBV6-2 or TRBV6-3 to TRBJ2-7; D gene unclear. Per germline, CDR1 MNHEY and CDR2 SVGEGT. This CDR3 region has 11 residues. Here the CDR3 reads CATIGLLEQYF. The CDR3 DNA reads as TGTGCAACAATCGGGCTGCTCGAGCAGTACTTC.

A few counts support this clonotype. The V and J genes are TRBV11-3 and TRBJ1-1; D is undetermined. Germline CDR1 is SGHNT and CDR2 is YENEEA. Trimming took off 2 bases at V and 3 bases at J, with 25 bases between the two ends. The length of the CDR3 is 19 residues. The CDR3 spells CASSLRGRMVSDRDTEAFF. The CDR3 DNA is TGTGCCAGCAGCTTACGGGGTAGAATGGTGTCGGATCGGGACACTGAAGCTTTCTTT.

The sample holds many counts of this clonotype. The chain recombines TRBV7-2 with TRBJ2-2; 10 bases are a match to TRBD2. The CDR3 has 17 residues. The junction had 10 bases not matched to a gene; V was cut back by 5 bases and J by 4 bases. The germline V gene encodes CDR1 SGHTA and CDR2 FQGNSA. The CDR3 DNA sequence: TGTGCCAGCAGCCCCAGCAGCGGGGGGGCCGGCACCGGGGAGCTGTTTTTT. It translates to CASSPSSGGAGTGELFF.

The CDR3 nucleotides read TGTGCCAGCAGCTCCAGGGGGCCTCGAACTGAAGCTTTCTTT. Translation: CASSSRGPRTEAFF. J is TRBJ1-1 and V is TRBV7-8, with 8 bases identical to TRBD1. This CDR3 comprises 14 residues. The germline gives CDR1 SGHVS, CDR2 FQNEAQ. Unmatched junction bases numbered 6, after V lost 4 bases and J lost 5 bases.

This clonotype was observed at least ten times. The chain is built from TRBV7-2 and TRBJ2-3; D is perhaps TRBD1 or TRBD2 (6 bases each). The CDR3 totals 15 residues. The germline V and J ends were trimmed by 6 bases and 1 base, with 14 bases remaining between them. Per the germline V gene, CDR1 is SGHTA and CDR2 is FQGNSA. This chain's CDR3 is CASSRGGPGTDTQYF. The CDR3, as DNA: TGTGCCAGCAGTCGTGGGGGGCCCGGCACAGATACGCAGTATTTT. The complete variable domain, with remaining parts taken from reference TRBV7-2 and TRBJ2-3, reads GAGVSQSPSNKVTEKGKDVELRCDPISGHTALYWYRQSLGQGLEFLIYFQGNSAPDKSGLPSDRFSAERTGGSVSTLTIQRTQQEDSAVYLCASSRGGPGTDTQYFGPGTRLTVL.